The clone carrying this T cell receptor (beta chain) was seen many times. Its antigen remains unidentified. The sample belongs to a study of T-cell reconstitution after alpha-beta-depleted transplantation in children. Study conclusions and caveats: For some patients, TCRbeta diversity was high at day 60 because of recipient T cells and thymic progenitors that survived. Several hundred expanded graft clones reportedly supplied alpha-beta T cells about two months after transplant. Counts and diversity of T cells one year after transplant came mostly from newly produced T cells.

Preparing the TCRbeta library involved the use of unique molecular identifiers. TCRdb recomputed calls from the PCR reads with MiXCR, one row per CDR3 protein. The sample includes roughly 240,000 distinct CDR3 sequences, 6.5% to 9% of them seen just once. Germline assignment: CDR1 SGHRS and CDR2 YFSETQ. This CDR3 is 13 amino acids long. Trimming cost V 4 bases and J 6 bases; bases outside gene matches: 7. This TCR came from a male patient aged 10 to 17 who had a stem cell transplant for acute lymphoblastic leukemia, so the T cells may come from the graft donor. Sequenced here: PBMCs, mostly from graft donor cells, sampled 180 days after TCRalphabeta/CD19-depleted stem cell transplant. The genes are TRBV5-1 and TRBJ2-7; 7 nucleotides align to TRBD1. DNA for the CDR3: TGCGCCAGCAGCACAACCGACAGGGTCGAGCAGTACTTC. It yields the protein CASSTTDRVEQYF.